A selection of T cell receptor beta chains follows, all from one sample in a study of blood T cell repertoires in COVID-19. Libraries were prepared by immunoSEQ multiplex PCR; TCRdb keeps only in-frame clonotypes and omits some of them. The data hold 110,000 to 150,000 clones, with roughly 88% observed a single time. The sequenced material came from peripheral blood. Source of these receptors: a woman aged 55-70 years with acute or convalescent COVID-19. Each CDR3 is given with its conserved first and last residue. A D gene is named only where the DNA matches it firmly. Rows give clone size only sometimes, using once, few, many, or a class for an expanded clone.

>NA|NA|TRBV6-6|15|TRBJ2-4
TGTGCCAGCAAAACGGGGACCCTCTGGACAGACATTCAGTACTTC
CASKTGTLWTDIQYF
>TRBD2|NA|TRBV11-3|16|TRBJ2-3
TGTGCCAGCAGCTTAGGACGGGGGAGGGTCACAGATACGCAGTATTTT
CASSLGRGRVTDTQYF
>NA|NA|TRBV20-1|13|TRBJ1-2
TGCAGTGCTAGTCGCACAGGAAACTATGGCTACACCTTC
CSASRTGNYGYTF
>NA|NA|TRBV5-5|16|TRBJ2-7
TGTGCCAGCAGCTTGGGACAGTCCATTAGCTCCTACGAGCAGTACTTC
CASSLGQSISSYEQYF
>TRBD2|once|TRBV2|17|TRBJ2-2
TGTGCCAGCAGTGATCCTAGCGGGGGCCTAAACACCGGGGAGCTGTTTTTT
CASSDPSGGLNTGELFF
>TRBD1|NA|TRBV7-8|14|TRBJ2-7
TGTGCCAGCAGCAGACGGGACAGGGCCTACGAGCAGTACTTC
CASSRRDRAYEQYF
>NA|NA|TRBV2|15|TRBJ1-6
TGTGCCAGCAGCCAAAGACAGGTCGTTAATTCACCCCTCCACTTT
CASSQRQVVNSPLHF
>NA|NA|TRBV12-3/TRBV12-4|12|TRBJ1-2
TGTGCCGTCCAACAGGGTGATGGTGGCTACACCTTC
CAVQQGDGGYTF
>NA|NA|TRBV4-1|12|TRBJ1-2
TGCGCCAGCAGCGACATTAACTATGGCTACACCTTC
CASSDINYGYTF
>TRBD2|NA|TRBV28|20|TRBJ2-5
TGTGCCAGCAGTCCGTACTTCGCCGGGACTAGCGGGGTGTACCAAGAGACCCAGTACTTC
CASSPYFAGTSGVYQETQYF
>TRBD2|NA|TRBV11-2|15|TRBJ2-2
TGTGCCAGCAGCTTTCAGCGGGGGGCCCCGTCCGAGCTGTTTTTT
CASSFQRGAPSELFF
>NA|NA|TRBV4-3|17|TRBJ1-4
TGCGCCAGCAGCCAACCCCCAAGGGCCGGGGGTGGTGAAAAACTGTTTTTT
CASSQPPRAGGGEKLFF
>NA|once|TRBV3-1/TRBV3-2|14|TRBJ2-2
TGTGCCAGCAGTTTGCAGGGAACCACCGGGGAGCTGTTTTTT
CASSLQGTTGELFF
>NA|NA|TRBV7-2|15|TRBJ2-5
TGTGCCAGCAGCTTTCAGGGGGGCAGGGTTGAGACCCAGTACTTC
CASSFQGGRVETQYF
>TRBD1|NA|TRBV5-1|14|TRBJ1-5
TGCGCCAGCAGTGAACAGGGGGCTAATCAGCCCCAGCATTTT
CASSEQGANQPQHF
>NA|NA|TRBV30|13|TRBJ1-6
TGTGCCTTAGGGGAAACCTATAATTCACCCCTCCACTTT
CALGETYNSPLHF
>TRBD1|NA|TRBV7-8|15|TRBJ1-2
TGTGCCAGCAGCGGTCGACAGGGGGCCAGTTATGGCTACACCTTC
CASSGRQGASYGYTF
>NA|NA|TRBV18|13|TRBJ1-1
TGTGCCAGCTCCGCCGAGGGGAACACTGAAGCTTTCTTT
CASSAEGNTEAFF
>NA|NA|TRBV6-6|14|TRBJ2-7
TGTGCCAGCAGTTACGCTGGGGCTGGTAGCGAGCAGTACTTC
CASSYAGAGSEQYF
>TRBD1|once|TRBV19|17|TRBJ1-1
TGTGCCAGTAGTATTCCAAATCCGAGAGACAGGGATACTGAAGCTTTCTTT
CASSIPNPRDRDTEAFF
>NA|NA|TRBV21-1|14|TRBJ1-2
TGTGCCAGCTTCAGGGGTGCGACCTCCTATGGCTACACCTTC
CASFRGATSYGYTF
>TRBD2|NA|TRBV11-2|14|TRBJ2-1
TGTGCCAGCAGCTTAGAGGGCAGTAGCGGGGGGCAGTTCTTC
CASSLEGSSGGQFF
>NA|once|TRBV27|14|TRBJ1-5
TGTGCCAGCAGTGACCGGGACAAGCATCAGCCCCAGCATTTT
CASSDRDKHQPQHF
>TRBD2|NA|TRBV7-8|20|TRBJ2-1
TGTGCCAGCAGCTTATCCGGGACTAGCGGGGGGCTGAGCTCCTACAATGAGCAGTTCTTC
CASSLSGTSGGLSSYNEQFF
>TRBD1|once|TRBV7-9|12|TRBJ1-2
TGTGCCAGCACCAAACAGGGGGACGGCTACACCTTC
CASTKQGDGYTF
>NA|once|TRBV18|14|TRBJ2-2
TGTGCCAGCTCCTCAGGTTCGTACACCGGGGAGCTGTTTTTT
CASSSGSYTGELFF
>NA|once|TRBV11-2|15|TRBJ1-1
TGTGCCAGCAGCTTAGTTTCAGGGGTAGGTGGTGAAGCTTTCTTT
CASSLVSGVGGEAFF
>NA|NA|TRBV7-3|16|TRBJ2-1
TGTGCCAGCAGCCCCCAGACCCCAGGCCCCTACAATGAGCAGTTCTTC
CASSPQTPGPYNEQFF
>TRBD1|few|TRBV19|17|TRBJ1-5
TGTGCCAGTACCAGCCCTAGGGGACAGGGTAACAATCAGCCCCAGCATTTT
CASTSPRGQGNNQPQHF
>NA|once|TRBV5-1|15|TRBJ2-3
TGCGCCAGCAGCTGGACCGGGACTTACGGGGATACGCAGTATTTT
CASSWTGTYGDTQYF
>NA|NA|TRBV2|14|TRBJ1-6
TGTGCCAGCAGTGAAAGAAGAGCCAATTCACCCCTCCACTTT
CASSERRANSPLHF
>NA|NA|TRBV7-2|14|TRBJ1-2
TGTGCCAGCAGCTTAGAAGGCAGGGACTATGGCTACACCTTC
CASSLEGRDYGYTF
>NA|NA|TRBV7-3|13|TRBJ2-1
TGTGCCAGCAGCTCCGAGTCGAGGAATGAGCAGTTCTTC
CASSSESRNEQFF
>NA|NA|TRBV4-1|15|TRBJ1-1
TGCGCCAGCAGCCAAGAATCCCTATTGAACACTGAAGCTTTCTTT
CASSQESLLNTEAFF
>NA|NA|TRBV5-1|15|TRBJ1-5
TGCGCCAGCAGCTTGGATCCGGGACTTAATCAGCCCCAGCATTTT
CASSLDPGLNQPQHF
>TRBD2|NA|TRBV6-5|15|TRBJ2-5
TGTGCCAGCAGACCGACTAGCGGGGGACAAGAGACCCAGTACTTC
CASRPTSGGQETQYF
>TRBD1|NA|TRBV28|14|TRBJ1-2
TGTGCCAGCAGACCGGGACAGGGGGACTATGGCTACACCTTC
CASRPGQGDYGYTF
>TRBD1|NA|TRBV28|15|TRBJ2-7
TGTGCCAGCAACACCCCGGACAGGGCCTACTACGAGCAGTACTTC
CASNTPDRAYYEQYF
>TRBD1|NA|TRBV10-3|14|TRBJ2-2
TGTGCCATCAAGGGGACAGGGGACACCGGGGAGCTGTTTTTT
CAIKGTGDTGELFF
>NA|NA|TRBV9|14|TRBJ2-2
TGTGCCAGCAACCCGGGTCAGAACACCGGGGAGCTGTTTTTT
CASNPGQNTGELFF
>NA|NA|TRBV2|14|TRBJ1-5
TGTGCCAGCAGCCACCCGGGAAGCAATCAGCCCCAGCATTTT
CASSHPGSNQPQHF
>NA|NA|TRBV4-1|16|TRBJ2-2
TGCGCCAGCAGCCAAGACGGGCGGGGAATCCCCGGGGAGCTGTTTTTT
CASSQDGRGIPGELFF
>NA|NA|TRBV11-2|14|TRBJ1-2
TGTGCCAGCAGCTTAGACCTGACGCGGTATGGCTACACCTTC
CASSLDLTRYGYTF
>NA|NA|TRBV14|14|TRBJ1-1
TGTGCCAGCAGCCAAGATTTTCGGAACACTGAAGCTTTCTTT
CASSQDFRNTEAFF
>NA|NA|TRBV9|13|TRBJ1-1
TGTGCCAGCAGCCCCCAGCGGGACACTGAAGCTTTCTTT
CASSPQRDTEAFF
>TRBD1|NA|TRBV4-1|15|TRBJ1-2
TGCGCCAGCAGCCCTGACAGGGGCGCTAACTATGGCTACACCTTC
CASSPDRGANYGYTF
>TRBD2|NA|TRBV7-3|17|TRBJ2-1
TGTGCCAGCAGCCCTGGCCCGGGGGGGCAGTATAGGAATGAGCAGTTCTTC
CASSPGPGGQYRNEQFF
>TRBD2|once|TRBV7-9|15|TRBJ2-1
TGTGCCAGCAGCTTTTCCCGGGCTAGCGGGGGGGCCCAATTCTTC
CASSFSRASGGAQFF
>NA|NA|TRBV6-5|14|TRBJ1-5
TGTGCCAGCAGTTACTCGGACAGTTATCAGCCCCAGCATTTT
CASSYSDSYQPQHF
>NA|NA|TRBV11-1|16|TRBJ2-7
TGTGCCAGCCACACGTGTTATAGGGGTCTAGCCTACGAGCAGTACTTC
CASHTCYRGLAYEQYF
>NA|NA|TRBV7-9|14|TRBJ1-4
TGTGCCAGCAGCTTGAATCAGGGAGGTGAAAAACTGTTTTTT
CASSLNQGGEKLFF
>TRBD1|NA|TRBV7-9|11|TRBJ1-1
TGTGCCAGCAGTTCGGACAGGGTTGCTTTCTTT
CASSSDRVAFF
>TRBD1|NA|TRBV18|15|TRBJ1-2
TGTGCCAGCTCATCGGACAGGCTCCCCGCCTATGGCTACACCTTC
CASSSDRLPAYGYTF
>NA|NA|TRBV5-6|11|TRBJ1-2
TGTGCCAGCAGCAAACTAACCGGGTACACCTTC
CASSKLTGYTF
>NA|NA|TRBV11-2|15|TRBJ2-3
TGTGCCAGCAGCTTACGCGGTCCTAGCGCAGATACGCAGTATTTT
CASSLRGPSADTQYF